This T cell receptor (beta chain) was found in a study of cytomegalovirus exposure and HLA in healthy donors. V lost 5 bases, J lost 7 bases, and 10 bases stayed unmatched. The CDR3 runs 14 residues. Looked up from germline, CDR1 is MDHEN and CDR2 is SYDVKM. Despite likely unrecorded immune exposures, the donors were nominally healthy at the time of sampling. PCR used 60 Vbeta primers and 13 Jbeta primers. The protocol was immunoSEQ multiplex PCR, while the TCRdb copy is restricted to in-frame clones and leaves out a portion. The top ten clones hold roughly 2% of a sample with more than 70,000 clones, roughly 80% of them seen once.

Sequences were obtained from PBMCs. This chain uses TRBV28 with TRBJ1-2; 7 positions agree with TRBD1. The origin of this receptor is a boy younger than 18 in good health and CMV-seronegative. The CDR3 spells CASSTKTGSAGYTF. The CDR3 DNA sequence: TGTGCCAGCAGTACCAAGACAGGGTCGGCTGGCTACACCTTC.